This TCR beta chain was documented in a study of response to subunit inactivated influenza vaccine. From the RT-PCR reads, TCRdb called clonotypes with MiXCR, one entry per CDR3 protein. The profile shows around 530,000 distinct CDR3 sequences, approximately 15% of them singletons. Study outcomes and limitations: Few additional T cells are recruited per seasonal influenza vaccination, authors suggested.

This clonotype came up a few times. What it recognizes is unknown. Losses at the gene ends were 5 bases for V and 2 bases for J; bases not matched to a gene: 5. In germline, CDR1 is SGHRS, CDR2 YFSETQ. The CDR3 has 14 amino acids. This TCR derives from a man aged 50 to 69 who received an inactivated influenza vaccine. The chain joins TRBV5-1 to TRBJ2-7; TRBD1 matches at 9 bases. Source: CD4+ T cells sorted from PBMCs, taken less than 30 months after vaccination. CDR3 bases: TGCGCCAGCAGTTTACAGGGGGCGACCTACGAGCAGTACTTC. Translated, it gives CASSLQGATYEQYF. Using reference TRBV5-1 and TRBJ2-7 for the parts outside the CDR3, the full variable domain is KAGVTQTPRYLIKTRGQQVTLSCSPISGHRSVSWYQQTPGQGLQFLFEYFSETQRNKGNFPGRFSGRQFSNSRSEMNVSTLELGDSALYLCASSLQGATYEQYFGPGTRLTVT.